This is a list of T cell receptor beta chains from one sample in a study of blood T cell repertoires in COVID-19. Measured with immunoSEQ multiplex PCR; TCRdb has only the in-frame clones, and not every one. The data contain 100,000 to 150,000 clones, 65% to 85% of them singletons. The sequenced sample consisted of peripheral blood. The receptors derive from a woman older than 75 with acute or convalescent COVID-19. Both conserved end residues are part of each CDR3. Each record gives: CDR3 protein, CDR3 DNA, V gene, J gene, CDR3 length, clone size, D gene. The D gene is left open where the match is weak. Some rows have no size entry. The others give once, few or many, or a class for an expanded clone.

CDR3 protein: CASSLGQGIGEKLFF
CDR3 DNA: TGTGCCAGCAGCCTGGGACAGGGGATAGGTGAAAAACTGTTTTTT
V gene: TRBV5-6
J gene: TRBJ1-4
CDR3 length: 15
clone size: .
D gene: TRBD1

CDR3 protein: CASSYGAGMDQPQHF
CDR3 DNA: TGTGCCAGCAGTTACGGTGCAGGGATGGATCAGCCCCAGCATTTT
V gene: TRBV6-6
J gene: TRBJ1-5
CDR3 length: 15
clone size: .
D gene: .

CDR3 protein: CASRTGGSGANVLTF
CDR3 DNA: TGTGCCAGCAGGACAGGGGGCTCTGGGGCCAACGTCCTGACTTTC
V gene: TRBV6-5
J gene: TRBJ2-6
CDR3 length: 15
clone size: .
D gene: TRBD1

CDR3 protein: CASSHPRDRVTDTQYF
CDR3 DNA: TGTGCCAGCAGCCACCCTCGGGACAGGGTCACAGATACGCAGTATTTT
V gene: TRBV3-1/TRBV3-2
J gene: TRBJ2-3
CDR3 length: 16
clone size: .
D gene: TRBD1

CDR3 protein: CSARRANIQYF
CDR3 DNA: TGCAGTGCTAGGAGGGCAAACATTCAGTACTTC
V gene: TRBV20-1
J gene: TRBJ2-4
CDR3 length: 11
clone size: .
D gene: .

CDR3 protein: CASSLVAGVGTDTQYF
CDR3 DNA: TGTGCCAGCAGCTTGGTAGCGGGGGTGGGCACAGATACGCAGTATTTT
V gene: TRBV5-4
J gene: TRBJ2-3
CDR3 length: 16
clone size: .
D gene: TRBD2

CDR3 protein: CASSNPLGVTGANVLTF
CDR3 DNA: TGTGCCAGCAGCAACCCACTCGGGGTGACTGGGGCCAACGTCCTGACTTTC
V gene: TRBV5-6
J gene: TRBJ2-6
CDR3 length: 17
clone size: .
D gene: .

CDR3 protein: CASSLSSGGREQYF
CDR3 DNA: TGTGCCAGCAGTTTATCGAGTGGGGGCAGGGAGCAGTACTTC
V gene: TRBV27
J gene: TRBJ2-7
CDR3 length: 14
clone size: .
D gene: .

CDR3 protein: CASSFLGRSSYNEQFF
CDR3 DNA: TGTGCCAGCAGCTTCTTAGGGAGAAGCTCCTACAATGAGCAGTTCTTC
V gene: TRBV7-9
J gene: TRBJ2-1
CDR3 length: 16
clone size: .
D gene: .

CDR3 protein: CASSQADQPQHF
CDR3 DNA: TGTGCCAGCAGCCAAGCGGATCAGCCCCAGCATTTT
V gene: TRBV3-1/TRBV3-2
J gene: TRBJ1-5
CDR3 length: 12
clone size: .
D gene: .

CDR3 protein: CASSLDPPQDRGTYEQYF
CDR3 DNA: TGTGCCAGCAGCTTAGATCCTCCCCAGGACAGGGGGACCTACGAGCAGTACTTC
V gene: TRBV11-2
J gene: TRBJ2-7
CDR3 length: 18
clone size: .
D gene: TRBD1

CDR3 protein: CASSPTGGIYGYTF
CDR3 DNA: TGTGCCAGCAGCCCGACAGGGGGCATCTATGGCTACACCTTC
V gene: TRBV7-2
J gene: TRBJ1-2
CDR3 length: 14
clone size: .
D gene: TRBD1

CDR3 protein: CASSYVGTGASYGYTF
CDR3 DNA: TGTGCCAGCAGTTACGTCGGGACAGGGGCCTCCTATGGCTACACCTTC
V gene: TRBV6-2/TRBV6-3
J gene: TRBJ1-2
CDR3 length: 16
clone size: .
D gene: TRBD1

CDR3 protein: CATSDGDSNEQFF
CDR3 DNA: TGTGCCACCAGTGATGGGGACAGCAATGAGCAGTTCTTC
V gene: TRBV24-1
J gene: TRBJ2-1
CDR3 length: 13
clone size: .
D gene: TRBD1

CDR3 protein: CSVQGLAGHTGELFF
CDR3 DNA: TGCAGCGTTCAGGGGCTAGCGGGGCACACCGGGGAGCTGTTTTTT
V gene: TRBV29-1
J gene: TRBJ2-2
CDR3 length: 15
clone size: .
D gene: TRBD2

CDR3 protein: CASSSQTGTETQYF
CDR3 DNA: TGTGCCAGCAGCTCTCAGACAGGGACAGAGACCCAGTACTTC
V gene: TRBV5-4
J gene: TRBJ2-5
CDR3 length: 14
clone size: .
D gene: TRBD1

CDR3 protein: CASSLGARRTGELFF
CDR3 DNA: TGTGCCAGCAGCTTAGGGGCCAGGCGTACCGGGGAGCTGTTTTTT
V gene: TRBV7-2
J gene: TRBJ2-2
CDR3 length: 15
clone size: .
D gene: .

CDR3 protein: CASSTPGQGAGAFF
CDR3 DNA: TGTGCCAGCAGCACCCCGGGACAGGGGGCGGGCGCTTTCTTT
V gene: TRBV5-6
J gene: TRBJ1-1
CDR3 length: 14
clone size: .
D gene: TRBD1

CDR3 protein: CAWKGQGSSPLHF
CDR3 DNA: TGTGCCTGGAAGGGACAGGGATCTTCACCCCTCCACTTT
V gene: TRBV30
J gene: TRBJ1-6
CDR3 length: 13
clone size: few
D gene: TRBD1

CDR3 protein: CASSSTPNTEAFF
CDR3 DNA: TGTGCCAGCAGCTCCACACCGAACACTGAAGCTTTCTTT
V gene: TRBV7-2
J gene: TRBJ1-1
CDR3 length: 13
clone size: .
D gene: .

CDR3 protein: CASSEKFSGANVLTF
CDR3 DNA: TGTGCCAGCAGCGAGAAATTCTCTGGGGCCAACGTCCTGACTTTC
V gene: TRBV5-4
J gene: TRBJ2-6
CDR3 length: 15
clone size: few
D gene: .

CDR3 protein: CASSLAGTAYNEQFF
CDR3 DNA: TGCGCCAGCAGCCTGGCCGGGACAGCCTACAATGAGCAGTTCTTC
V gene: TRBV5-1
J gene: TRBJ2-1
CDR3 length: 15
clone size: .
D gene: TRBD1

CDR3 protein: CASSPGGQGRTEAFF
CDR3 DNA: TGTGCCAGCTCACCGGGGGGACAGGGACGGACTGAAGCTTTCTTT
V gene: TRBV18
J gene: TRBJ1-1
CDR3 length: 15
clone size: .
D gene: TRBD1

CDR3 protein: CATSKGTGPFSYEQYF
CDR3 DNA: TGTGCCACCAGCAAAGGGACAGGGCCTTTCTCCTACGAGCAGTACTTC
V gene: TRBV15
J gene: TRBJ2-7
CDR3 length: 16
clone size: once
D gene: TRBD1

CDR3 protein: CASSSPTGTDYGYTF
CDR3 DNA: TGTGCCAGCAGTTCCCCGACAGGGACCGATTATGGCTACACCTTC
V gene: TRBV6-2/TRBV6-3
J gene: TRBJ1-2
CDR3 length: 15
clone size: .
D gene: TRBD1

CDR3 protein: CASSLPGQGPLHNSPLHF
CDR3 DNA: TGCGCCAGCAGTCTTCCGGGACAGGGACCACTACATAATTCACCCCTCCACTTT
V gene: TRBV23-1
J gene: TRBJ1-6
CDR3 length: 18
clone size: .
D gene: TRBD1

CDR3 protein: CSVGRLAGVMNEQYF
CDR3 DNA: TGCAGCGTTGGCCGACTAGCGGGAGTTATGAACGAGCAGTACTTC
V gene: TRBV29-1
J gene: TRBJ2-7
CDR3 length: 15
clone size: .
D gene: TRBD2

CDR3 protein: CASSPDRSYEQYF
CDR3 DNA: TGTGCCAGCAGCCCGGACAGATCCTACGAGCAGTACTTC
V gene: TRBV5-4
J gene: TRBJ2-7
CDR3 length: 13
clone size: .
D gene: .

CDR3 protein: CAISEFGSSNEQYF
CDR3 DNA: TGTGCCATCAGTGAGTTCGGGAGTAGCAACGAGCAGTACTTC
V gene: TRBV10-3
J gene: TRBJ2-7
CDR3 length: 14
clone size: .
D gene: .

CDR3 protein: CASRGTANEKLFF
CDR3 DNA: TGTGCCAGCAGGGGGACAGCTAATGAAAAACTGTTTTTT
V gene: TRBV12-3/TRBV12-4
J gene: TRBJ1-4
CDR3 length: 13
clone size: .
D gene: TRBD1

CDR3 protein: CASSEVWGAGVYEQYF
CDR3 DNA: TGTGCCAGCAGCGAGGTTTGGGGGGCGGGAGTCTACGAGCAGTACTTC
V gene: TRBV5-8
J gene: TRBJ2-7
CDR3 length: 16
clone size: .
D gene: .

CDR3 protein: CASSGGQFSSGNTIYF
CDR3 DNA: TGTGCCAGTAGTGGCGGACAGTTTAGCTCTGGAAACACCATATATTTT
V gene: TRBV19
J gene: TRBJ1-3
CDR3 length: 16
clone size: .
D gene: .

CDR3 protein: CASSYVGDQPQHF
CDR3 DNA: TGTGCCAGCAGTTACGTCGGGGATCAGCCCCAGCATTTT
V gene: TRBV6-2/TRBV6-3
J gene: TRBJ1-5
CDR3 length: 13
clone size: .
D gene: .